The sequence of this T cell receptor beta chain was determined in a study of T cells in tuberculosis (dated by TCRdb to the late 2010s). With regard to the full study: The study combined CD1B tetramers and high-throughput TCR immunosequencing to characterize T cells specific for the mycobacterial lipid antigen glucose monomycolate (GMM). In a South African clinical cohort, IGRA-negative adolescents, IGRA-positive adolescents with latent tuberculosis and adults with active tuberculosis were compared, with fewer than eleven people in each group. PBMC from patients with active tuberculosis were archived either before the start of standard anti-tuberculosis treatment or within 7 days of starting that treatment. What the authors observed across the whole study: Compared with IGRA-negative controls, TCR-alpha repertoires from active tuberculosis had smaller mean NN-distances to GMM-specific TCRs, which suggests that these TCRs underwent clonal expansion. Clinical samples were selected based on which cryopreserved specimens were available, and the active tuberculosis cases were adults whereas the controls were adolescents. Using GEM motif frequencies, a classifier achieved approximately 72% accuracy, whereas a classifier built on the diverse GMM-specific repertoire got to 87% accuracy (AUROC over 0.8). Smaller NN-distances were partly driven by shorter CDR3-alpha lengths in active tuberculosis patients, and statistical significance was not reached for the TCR-beta difference.

Sample time point, as interpreted from the label and publication: new active TB diagnosis, blood taken before or within 7 days of starting treatment. Patients with active tuberculosis were defined as newly diagnosed, HIV-seronegative South African adults aged 18 years or older. Confirmation of active tuberculosis came from positive sputum smear microscopy and/or a positive M. tuberculosis culture. Immunosequencing of unsorted cryopreserved PBMC covered, on average, roughly 93,000 T cells per clinical donor. TCR libraries were generated with the immunoSEQ multiplex PCR assay, using TCR-beta and/or TCR-alpha/delta assays for each sample. The amplified TCR libraries were sequenced using the Illumina high-throughput platform. In the authors' own workflow: Clustering and dimensionality reduction were performed using pairwise TCRdist distances among GMM-specific receptors from ex vivo sorted or in vitro expanded T cells. The score assigned to each clinical repertoire was mean NN-distance, meaning the average TCRdist to the nearest 10% of tetramer-positive reference sequences. GEM TCR motif frequency was calculated as the fraction of unique TCRs that matched known GEM sequences in V/J usage and CDR3 length. Linear discriminant analysis with leave-one-out cross-validation, implemented in scikit-learn, was used to classify active tuberculosis. Imported from immuneACCESS, the table was reduced by TCRdb to in-frame sequences with V and J called. These copies leave out some clones; in studies compared against another copy, an unresolved V gene accounts for under half, and the cause of the remainder is not known. The DNA gave D and trimming, while V, J and clone size come from that table. The sample table records 30,000 to 35,000 clones; 80% to 95% of these occur just once. 10% to 12% of the sample belongs to the ten largest clones.

Note on this clone: The specificity of this receptor is unknown. There are no base qualities to consult, and no much larger clone falls within one base.

The CDR3 starts with the cysteine, ends with the phenylalanine, and has 15 residues. This entry keeps only the CDR3 DNA: 45 bases, framed from base 1. The germline V gene sets CDR1 to KGHSH and CDR2 to LQKENI. Trimming at the junction amounts to 1 base on V and 7 bases on J, and the germline ends lie 14 bases apart. This TCR was sampled from an adult with tuberculosis. Source: PBMCs, taken at tuberculosis diagnosis. The chain joins TRBV18 to TRBJ1-5; the D gene is perhaps TRBD1, from 6 matching bases. The CDR3 is CASSPLPGQSQPQHF. Read as DNA, the sequence is TGTGCCAGCTCACCACTCCCGGGACAAAGCCAGCCCCAGCATTTT.